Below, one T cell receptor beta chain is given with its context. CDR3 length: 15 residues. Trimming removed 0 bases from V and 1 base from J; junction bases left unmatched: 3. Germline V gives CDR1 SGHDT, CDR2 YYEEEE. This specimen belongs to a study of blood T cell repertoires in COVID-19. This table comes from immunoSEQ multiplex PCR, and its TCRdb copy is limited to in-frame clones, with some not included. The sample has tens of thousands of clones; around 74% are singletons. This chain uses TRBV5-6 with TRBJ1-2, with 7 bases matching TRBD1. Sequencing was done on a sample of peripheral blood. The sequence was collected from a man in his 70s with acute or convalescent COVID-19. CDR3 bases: TGTGCCAGCAGCTTGGCCGACAGGGTTAACTATGGCTACACCTTC. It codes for CASSLADRVNYGYTF. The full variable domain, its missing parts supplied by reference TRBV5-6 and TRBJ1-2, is DAGVTQSPTHLIKTRGQQVTLRCSPKSGHDTVSWYQQALGQGPQFIFQYYEEEERQRGNFPDRFSGHQFPNYSSELNVNALLLGDSALYLCASSLADRVNYGYTFGSGTRLTVV.